The present TCR beta chain was sequenced within a study of regulatory T cells in long-lasting Graves disease (dated by TCRdb to about 2021). With regard to the full study: In the newly diagnosed Graves' disease group, patients had been taking antithyroid drugs for less than 3 months. Peripheral blood TCR sequencing and RNA sequencing compared persistent Graves' disease patients with newly diagnosed Graves' disease patients. The study was conducted in China and was registered as a clinical trial. A total of around 35 samples underwent TCR sequencing: around 13 from persistent and approximately 20 from newly diagnosed Graves' disease patients.

What this sample's time point label stands for: newly diagnosed GD, antithyroid drugs for less than 3 months. For both TCR sequencing and RNA sequencing, RNA was extracted from PBMCs using TRIzol. Graves' disease was diagnosed according to American Thyroid Association guidelines. Patients were recruited from an endocrinology department in Xi'an, China. Each patient gave around 9.2 milliliters of peripheral blood, collected in an EDTA anticoagulant tube. Ficoll Paque Plus density gradient separation was used to isolate PBMCs, and no additional T cell sorting was done. An Agilent 2100 Bioanalyzer and agarose gel were used to assess RNA quality, and a NanoDrop 2000 was used to measure RNA concentration. This clonotype was seen only a few times. Its antigen is not yet known. One base away there is no much larger clone; base qualities are not given. Library creation used multiplex PCR. Sequencing used an Illumina HiSeq 4000. iRepertoire HTBI primers and Arm-PCR amplification of CDR3 regions were used to construct TCR beta libraries. PCR products were gel purified before sequencing. From the authors' description of their analysis: Gene usage analysis of CDR3 amino acid clonotypes used the roughly 62 TRBV and 14 to 15 TRBJ segments found across samples. COPE and FqMerger were used to merge filtered high-quality paired reads into contigs. BLAST was used to align contigs to IMGT TRBV, TRBD and TRBJ reference genes, with CDR3 defined following IMGT. Any clonotype with a frequency above 0.1% was classified as a highly expanded clone. Shannon entropy was used to measure repertoire diversity, and the Gini coefficient was used to measure V-J evenness. Public clonotypes were defined as clonotypes shared by more than one individual. The raw public data were reprocessed by TCRdb itself: fastp quality trimming at Q25, MiXCR clonotype calling, in-frame beta chains only. For every CDR3 protein sequence, its rows merge into one entry that carries the most common genes and DNA. For this entry, the V and J calls and clone size follow TCRdb and not the study's own pipeline. Here the sample has 500,000 or so distinct CDR3 sequences; around 15% occur a single time. Around a sixth of the sample belongs to the ten largest clones.

Here is what the overall study found, with its caveats: Persistent disease showed preferential use of TRBV28, TRBJ1-2 and TRBJ2-5, whereas newly diagnosed disease favored TRBV20-1 and TRBJ2-1. Patients with persistent disease shared more public clonotypes (around 2,500) than newly diagnosed patients did (around 930). Lower TCR Shannon entropy and fewer highly expanded clones were observed in persistent Graves' disease patients than in newly diagnosed patients, which suggested clonal expansion. Sequencing and analysis were limited to the TCR beta chain. The authors acknowledged the small sample size as a limitation that may reduce accuracy. Only peripheral blood was studied, because thyroid tissue, the primary lesion, was inaccessible.

Clipping removes 6 bases from V and 6 bases from J, with 14 as the unmatched junction base count. The CDR3 spans 15 residues, from the cysteine through the phenylalanine. Solely the CDR3 DNA is kept, with 45 bases framed from the first base. From a lookup of the germline V gene, CDR1 and CDR2 are MNHEY and SVGEGT. Separately, the same data were catalogued under a study of T cells in Graves' hyperthyroidism and ophthalmopathy. The second investigation adds: A patient counted as having stable Graves' hyperthyroidism if no progression to ophthalmopathy occurred over 18 months of follow-up. Hyperthyroidism patients were aged 18 to 65 years and newly diagnosed, with disease duration of less than 2 months. Any patient with an uncontrolled infection, another autoimmune disease, pregnancy or lactation was excluded. Diagnoses relied on clinical symptoms, serum thyroxine and TRAb, thyroid ultrasound and orbital computed tomography. The first round of RT-PCR for the TCR CDR3 was performed with the HTBI primer set and the Qiagen OneStep RT-PCR kit. Most expanded thyroid clonotypes (frequency above 0.001) were also detected in blood, suggesting blood repertoires may reflect thyroid immune responses. Ophthalmopathy was separated from stable hyperthyroidism by a 13 V-J signature model, with just over 85% sensitivity and about 81% specificity obtained in cross-validation and 80%/75% obtained in testing. In validation, the model predicted progression to ophthalmopathy a median of about 6.8 months before onset, with 65% to 71% sensitivity and 72.22% specificity. A discovery cohort of roughly 100 patients, 43 with Graves' ophthalmopathy and fewer than 65 with stable Graves' hyperthyroidism, was used to find distinguishing TCR V-J signatures. Whether ophthalmopathy could be predicted prospectively was tested in an independent validation cohort made up of 18 hyperthyroidism patients plus 17 patients who later progressed to ophthalmopathy. The roughly 100 discovery patients were randomly split 7:3 into training and test sets. Thyroid tissue and blood T-cell repertoires from roughly six Graves' hyperthyroidism patients were also compared in the study. Following sampling, methimazole starting at 30 mg daily was given to hyperthyroidism patients, and high-dose intravenous methylprednisolone was given to ophthalmopathy patients. The libraries were constructed in a second round of multiplex PCR and then size-selected and purified. The libraries were sequenced on an Illumina HiSeq2000 using paired-end 100 bp reads. SOAPnuke was used to process the raw data, throwing out any read that contained adapters or uncalled bases, had a mean Phred below 15, or lacked an exact constant-primer or identifier match. COPE v1.2.5 was used to merge the high-quality paired reads, and each unique nucleotide sequence was defined as a clonotype. Clonotypes were aligned to IMGT TRBV, TRBD and TRBJ reference segments using MiTCR v1.1. The analysis was restricted to V-J combinations with a frequency above 0.0001, which together covered 98% to 99.2% of the repertoires. A TCS score was defined as the ratio between F50 (clonal expansion) and ExV (chaos), using BLOSUM62-based TCRdist between CDR3 peptides within each V-J. Welch's t-statistics and random forest reduced fewer than 600 V-J features to 13, which were used in a naive Bayes classifier (R e1071). No statistical method was used to set the sample size in advance, and investigators knew the group allocation. TCR Vbeta CDR3 sequencing of some 140 peripheral blood samples (more than 40 ophthalmopathy, under 80 hyperthyroidism and some 17 progressor patients) is reported in the paper.

The chain is encoded by TRBV6-2 or TRBV6-3 joined to TRBJ2-7; 7 bases in between match TRBD1. The origin of this receptor is a woman in her forties or fifties with Graves disease. Donor details come from another sample of the same person, matched by shared clones. The sample consisted of peripheral blood mononuclear cells (PBMCs), taken at new diagnosis, from a patient treated with antithyroid drugs. The bases are TGTGCCAGCAGGAACCTAAGGACAGGAGGAGGCGAGCAGTACTTC. The encoded protein is CASRNLRTGGGEQYF.